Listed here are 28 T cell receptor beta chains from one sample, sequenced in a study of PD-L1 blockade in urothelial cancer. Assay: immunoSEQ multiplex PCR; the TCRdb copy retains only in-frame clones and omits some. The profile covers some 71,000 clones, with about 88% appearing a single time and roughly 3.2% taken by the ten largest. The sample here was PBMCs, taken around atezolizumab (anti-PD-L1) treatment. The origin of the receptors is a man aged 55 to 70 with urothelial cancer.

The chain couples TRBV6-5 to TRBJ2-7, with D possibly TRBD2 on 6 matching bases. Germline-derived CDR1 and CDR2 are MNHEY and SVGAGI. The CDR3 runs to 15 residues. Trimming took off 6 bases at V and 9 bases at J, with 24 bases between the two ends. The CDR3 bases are TGTGCCAGCAGCCTAGGAGGGACCGGGAACCGCGGGCAGTACTTC. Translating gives CASSLGGTGNRGQYF.

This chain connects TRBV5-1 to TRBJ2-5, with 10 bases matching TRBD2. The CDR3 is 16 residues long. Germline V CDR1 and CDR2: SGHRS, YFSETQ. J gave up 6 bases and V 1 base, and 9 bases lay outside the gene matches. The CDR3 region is CASSLMASGGRQTQYF. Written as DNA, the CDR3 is TGCGCCAGCAGCTTGATGGCTAGCGGGGGACGGCAGACCCAGTACTTC. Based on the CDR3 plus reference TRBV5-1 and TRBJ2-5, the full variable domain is KAGVTQTPRYLIKTRGQQVTLSCSPISGHRSVSWYQQTPGQGLQFLFEYFSETQRNKGNFPGRFSGRQFSNSRSEMNVSTLELGDSALYLCASSLMASGGRQTQYFGPGTRLLVL.

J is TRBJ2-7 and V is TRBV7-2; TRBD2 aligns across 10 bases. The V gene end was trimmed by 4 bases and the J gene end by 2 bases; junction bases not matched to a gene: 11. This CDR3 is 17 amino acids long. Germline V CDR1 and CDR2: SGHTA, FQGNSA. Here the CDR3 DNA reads TGTGCCAGCAGCTCCGGACTGAGGACTAGCGGAGCCTACGAGCAGTACTTC. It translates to CASSSGLRTSGAYEQYF. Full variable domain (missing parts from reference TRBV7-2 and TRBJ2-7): GAGVSQSPSNKVTEKGKDVELRCDPISGHTALYWYRQSLGQGLEFLIYFQGNSAPDKSGLPSDRFSAERTGGSVSTLTIQRTQQEDSAVYLCASSSGLRTSGAYEQYFGPGTRLTVT.

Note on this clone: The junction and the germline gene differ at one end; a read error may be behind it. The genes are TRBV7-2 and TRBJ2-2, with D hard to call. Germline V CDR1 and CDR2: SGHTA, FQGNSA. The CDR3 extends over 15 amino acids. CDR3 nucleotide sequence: TGTGCCAGCAGCCCGGCCTACAGTGGCCCCGGCGAGCTGTTTTTT. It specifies CASSPAYSGPGELFF.

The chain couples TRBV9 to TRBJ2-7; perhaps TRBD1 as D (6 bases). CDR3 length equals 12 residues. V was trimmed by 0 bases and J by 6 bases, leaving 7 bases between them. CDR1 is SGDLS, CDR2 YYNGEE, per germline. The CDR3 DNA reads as TGTGCCAGCAGCGTAGCGACAGGCGAGCAGTACTTC. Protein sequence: CASSVATGEQYF.

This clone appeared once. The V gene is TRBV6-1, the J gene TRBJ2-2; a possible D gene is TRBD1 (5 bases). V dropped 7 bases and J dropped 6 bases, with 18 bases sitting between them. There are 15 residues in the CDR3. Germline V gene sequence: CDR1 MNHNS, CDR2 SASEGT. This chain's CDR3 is CASIWGVLGAGELFF. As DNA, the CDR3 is TGTGCCAGCATCTGGGGCGTCCTGGGCGCCGGGGAGCTGTTTTTT.

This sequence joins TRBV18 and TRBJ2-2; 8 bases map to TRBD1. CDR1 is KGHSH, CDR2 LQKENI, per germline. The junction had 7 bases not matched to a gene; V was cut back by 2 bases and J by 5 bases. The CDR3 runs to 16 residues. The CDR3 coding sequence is TGTGCCAGCTCACCAGAGAACAGGGGGGCGACCGGGGAGCTGTTTTTT. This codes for CASSPENRGATGELFF.

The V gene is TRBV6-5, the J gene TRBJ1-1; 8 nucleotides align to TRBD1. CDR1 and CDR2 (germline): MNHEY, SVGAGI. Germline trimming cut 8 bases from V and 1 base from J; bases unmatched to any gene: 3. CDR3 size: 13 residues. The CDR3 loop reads CASARGRNTEAFF. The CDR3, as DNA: TGTGCCAGCGCCAGGGGGCGGAACACTGAAGCTTTCTTT.

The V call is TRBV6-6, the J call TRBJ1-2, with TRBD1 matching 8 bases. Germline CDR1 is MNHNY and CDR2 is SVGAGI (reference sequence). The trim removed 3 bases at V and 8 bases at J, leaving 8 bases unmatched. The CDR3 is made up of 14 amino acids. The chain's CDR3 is CASSYDGTGRGYTF. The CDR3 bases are TGTGCCAGCAGTTATGACGGGACAGGTCGGGGCTACACCTTC.

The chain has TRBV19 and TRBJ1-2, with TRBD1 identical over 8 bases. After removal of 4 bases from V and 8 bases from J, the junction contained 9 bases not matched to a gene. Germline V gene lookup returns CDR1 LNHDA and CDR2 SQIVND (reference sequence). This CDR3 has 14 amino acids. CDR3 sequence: CASSTGTGAPGYTF. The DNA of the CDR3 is TGTGCCAGTAGTACCGGGACAGGAGCGCCCGGCTACACCTTC. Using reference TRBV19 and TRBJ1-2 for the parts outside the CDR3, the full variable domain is DGGITQSPKYLFRKEGQNVTLSCEQNLNHDAMYWYRQDPGQGLRLIYYSQIVNDFQKGDIAEGYSVSREKKESFPLTVTSAQKNPTAFYLCASSTGTGAPGYTFGSGTRLTVV.

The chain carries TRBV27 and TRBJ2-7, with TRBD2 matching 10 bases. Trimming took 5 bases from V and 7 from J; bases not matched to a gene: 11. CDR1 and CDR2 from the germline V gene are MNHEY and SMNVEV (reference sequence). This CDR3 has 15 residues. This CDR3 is CASSRRAGGPYEQYF. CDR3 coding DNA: TGTGCCAGCAGTCGACGAGCGGGGGGGCCGTATGAGCAGTACTTC.

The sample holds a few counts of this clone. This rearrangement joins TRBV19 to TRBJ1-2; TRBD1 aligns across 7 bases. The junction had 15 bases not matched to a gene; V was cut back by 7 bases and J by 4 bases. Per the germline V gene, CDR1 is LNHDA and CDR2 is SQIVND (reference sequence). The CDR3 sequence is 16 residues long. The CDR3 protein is CASKQPGQISAYGYTF. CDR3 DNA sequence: TGTGCCAGTAAACAACCGGGACAGATATCTGCCTATGGCTACACCTTC.

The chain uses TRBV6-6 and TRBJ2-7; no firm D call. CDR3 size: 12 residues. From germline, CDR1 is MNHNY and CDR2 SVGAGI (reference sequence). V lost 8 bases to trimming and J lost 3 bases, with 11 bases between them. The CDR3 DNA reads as TGTGCCAGCGGCCCCCGGGTCTACGAGCAGTACTTC. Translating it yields CASGPRVYEQYF.

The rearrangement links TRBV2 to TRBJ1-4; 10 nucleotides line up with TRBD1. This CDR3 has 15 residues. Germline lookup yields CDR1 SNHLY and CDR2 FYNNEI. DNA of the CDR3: TGTGCTACATCGGGACAGGGGTGGACTAATGAAAAACTGTTTTTT. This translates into CATSGQGWTNEKLFF.

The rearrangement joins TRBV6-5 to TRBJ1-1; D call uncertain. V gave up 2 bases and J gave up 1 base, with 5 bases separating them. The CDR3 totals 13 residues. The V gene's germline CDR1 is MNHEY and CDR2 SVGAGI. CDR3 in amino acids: CASSYEENTEAFF. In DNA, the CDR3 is TGTGCCAGCAGTTACGAGGAGAACACTGAAGCTTTCTTT.

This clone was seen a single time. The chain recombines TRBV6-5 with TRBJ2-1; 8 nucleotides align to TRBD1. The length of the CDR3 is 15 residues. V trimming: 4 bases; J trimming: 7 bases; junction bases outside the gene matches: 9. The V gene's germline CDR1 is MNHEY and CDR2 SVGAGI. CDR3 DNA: TGTGCCAGCAGTTTCGACAGGGGAATTTCGAATGAGCAGTTCTTC. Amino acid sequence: CASSFDRGISNEQFF.

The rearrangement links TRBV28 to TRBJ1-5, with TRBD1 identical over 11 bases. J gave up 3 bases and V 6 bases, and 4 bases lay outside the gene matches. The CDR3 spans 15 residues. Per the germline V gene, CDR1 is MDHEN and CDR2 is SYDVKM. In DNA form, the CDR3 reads TGTGCCAGCAGGACCGGACAGGGGGCCAATCAGCCCCAGCATTTT. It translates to CASRTGQGANQPQHF.

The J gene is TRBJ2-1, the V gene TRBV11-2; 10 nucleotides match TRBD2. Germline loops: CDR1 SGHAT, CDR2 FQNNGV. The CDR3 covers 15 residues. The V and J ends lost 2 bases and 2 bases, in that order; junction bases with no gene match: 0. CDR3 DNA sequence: TGTGCCAGCAGCTTAACTAGCGGGACCTACAATGAGCAGTTCTTC. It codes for CASSLTSGTYNEQFF.

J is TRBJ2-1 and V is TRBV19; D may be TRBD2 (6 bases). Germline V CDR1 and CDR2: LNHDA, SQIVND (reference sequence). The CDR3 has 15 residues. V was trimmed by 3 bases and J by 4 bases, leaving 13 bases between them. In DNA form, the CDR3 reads TGTGCCAGTAGTATCACGGGGGAGGCTTACAATGAGCAGTTCTTC. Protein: CASSITGEAYNEQFF.

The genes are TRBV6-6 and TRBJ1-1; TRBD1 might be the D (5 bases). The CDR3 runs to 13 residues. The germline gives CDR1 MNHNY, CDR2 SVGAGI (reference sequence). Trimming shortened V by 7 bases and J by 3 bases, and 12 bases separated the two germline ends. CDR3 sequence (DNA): TGTGCCAGCAACCGTGGGGCGGACACTGAAGCTTTCTTT. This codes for CASNRGADTEAFF.

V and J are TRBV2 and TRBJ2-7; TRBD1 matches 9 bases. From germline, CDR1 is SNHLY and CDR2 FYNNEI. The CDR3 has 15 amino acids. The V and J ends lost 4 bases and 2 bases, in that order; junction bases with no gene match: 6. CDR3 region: CASSVWTGVPYEQYF. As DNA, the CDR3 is TGTGCCAGCAGTGTCTGGACAGGGGTCCCCTACGAGCAGTACTTC. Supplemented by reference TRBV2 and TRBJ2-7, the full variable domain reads EPEVTQTPSHQVTQMGQEVILRCVPISNHLYFYWYRQILGQKVEFLVSFYNNEISEKSEIFDDQFSVERPDGSNFTLKIRSTKLEDSAMYFCASSVWTGVPYEQYFGPGTRLTVT.

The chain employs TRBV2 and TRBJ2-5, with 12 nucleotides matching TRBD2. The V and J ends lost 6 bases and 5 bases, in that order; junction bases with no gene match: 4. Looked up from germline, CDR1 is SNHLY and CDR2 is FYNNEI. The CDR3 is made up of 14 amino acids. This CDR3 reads CASRALAGGETQYF. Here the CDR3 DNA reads TGTGCCAGCAGAGCCCTAGCGGGAGGGGAGACCCAGTACTTC.

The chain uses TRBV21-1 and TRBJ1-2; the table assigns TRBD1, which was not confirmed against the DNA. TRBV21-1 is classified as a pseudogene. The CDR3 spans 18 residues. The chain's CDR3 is CASSKAGTLNLPGYGYTF. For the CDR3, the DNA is TGTGCCAGCAGCAAAGCTGGGACACTAAACCTCCCTGGCTATGGCTACACCTTC.

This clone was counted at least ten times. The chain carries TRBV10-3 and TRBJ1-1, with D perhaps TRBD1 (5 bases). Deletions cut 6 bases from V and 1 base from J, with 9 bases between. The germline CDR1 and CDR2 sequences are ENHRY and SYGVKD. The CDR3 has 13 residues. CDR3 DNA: TGTGCCATCAGGACACAGGAGAACACTGAAGCTTTCTTT. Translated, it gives CAIRTQENTEAFF.

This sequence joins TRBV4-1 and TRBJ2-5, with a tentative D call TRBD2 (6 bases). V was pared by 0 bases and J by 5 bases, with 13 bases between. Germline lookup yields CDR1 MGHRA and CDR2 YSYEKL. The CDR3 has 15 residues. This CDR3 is CASSQDPAGRETQYF. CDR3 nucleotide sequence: TGCGCCAGCAGCCAAGATCCTGCAGGGAGGGAGACCCAGTACTTC.

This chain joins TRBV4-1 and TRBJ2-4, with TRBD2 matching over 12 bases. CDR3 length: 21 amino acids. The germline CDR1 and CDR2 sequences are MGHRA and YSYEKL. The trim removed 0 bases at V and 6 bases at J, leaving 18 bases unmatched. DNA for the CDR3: TGCGCCAGCAGCCAAGATCAGGCACTAGCGGGAGGCACCGTCGCCGCAAACATTCAGTACTTC. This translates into CASSQDQALAGGTVAANIQYF.

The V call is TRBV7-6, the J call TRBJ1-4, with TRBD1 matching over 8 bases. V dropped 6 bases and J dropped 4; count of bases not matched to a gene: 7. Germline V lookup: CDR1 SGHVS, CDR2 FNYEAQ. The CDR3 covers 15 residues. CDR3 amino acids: CASSPGQEYNEKLFF. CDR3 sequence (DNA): TGTGCCAGCAGTCCGGGACAGGAGTATAATGAAAAACTGTTTTTT.

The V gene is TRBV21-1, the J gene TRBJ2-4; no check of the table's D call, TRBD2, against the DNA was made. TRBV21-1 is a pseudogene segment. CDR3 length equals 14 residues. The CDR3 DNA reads TGTGCCAGCCCTGCGGATTGGGCCAAAAACATTCAGTACTTC. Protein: CASPADWAKNIQYF.